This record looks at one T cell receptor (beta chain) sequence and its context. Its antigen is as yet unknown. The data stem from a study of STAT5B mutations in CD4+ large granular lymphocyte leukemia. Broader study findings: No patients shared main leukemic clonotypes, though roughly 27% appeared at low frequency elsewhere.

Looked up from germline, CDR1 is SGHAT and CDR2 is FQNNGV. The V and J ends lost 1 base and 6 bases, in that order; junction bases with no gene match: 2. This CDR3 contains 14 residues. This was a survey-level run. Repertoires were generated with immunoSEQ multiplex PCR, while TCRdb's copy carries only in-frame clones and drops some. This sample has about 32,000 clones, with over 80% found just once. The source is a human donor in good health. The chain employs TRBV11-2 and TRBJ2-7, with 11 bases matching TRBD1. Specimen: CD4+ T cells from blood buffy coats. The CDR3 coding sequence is TGTGCCAGCAGCTTAGCCGGGACAGGGGGCGAGCAGTACTTC. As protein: CASSLAGTGGEQYF.